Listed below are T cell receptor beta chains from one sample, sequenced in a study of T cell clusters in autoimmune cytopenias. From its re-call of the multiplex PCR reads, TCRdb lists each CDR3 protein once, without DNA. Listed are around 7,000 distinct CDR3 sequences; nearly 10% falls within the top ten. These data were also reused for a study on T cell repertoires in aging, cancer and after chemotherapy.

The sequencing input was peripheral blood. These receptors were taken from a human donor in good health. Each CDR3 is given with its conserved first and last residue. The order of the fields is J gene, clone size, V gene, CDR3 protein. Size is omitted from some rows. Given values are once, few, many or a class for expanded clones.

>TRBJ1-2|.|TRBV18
CASSPGQNANYGYTF
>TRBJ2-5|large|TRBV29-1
CSVGPVADQETQYF
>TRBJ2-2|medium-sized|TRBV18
CASSPSAAGELFF
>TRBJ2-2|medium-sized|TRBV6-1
CASSNYGGTNTGELFF
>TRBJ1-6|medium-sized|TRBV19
CASSQRRSSYNSPLHF
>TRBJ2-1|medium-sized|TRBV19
CASSILNLEQFF
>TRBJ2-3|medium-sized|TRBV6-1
CASSEARGSTDTQYF
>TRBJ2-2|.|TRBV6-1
CASSLRAGQAVTGELFF
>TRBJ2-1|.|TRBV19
CASSTEGSEQFF
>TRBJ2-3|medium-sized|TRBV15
CATSRDYLGQGTDTQYF
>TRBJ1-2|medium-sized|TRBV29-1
CSVKGTGTIYGYTF
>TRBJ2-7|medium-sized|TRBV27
CASSFGLPDYEQYF
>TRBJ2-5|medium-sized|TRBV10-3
CAAGPLGETQYF
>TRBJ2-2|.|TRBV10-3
CAIRPGQNSVGGELFF
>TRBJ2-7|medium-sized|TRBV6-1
CASSHEAGTGGHEQYF
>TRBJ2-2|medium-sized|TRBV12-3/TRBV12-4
CASSFGTGIGELFF
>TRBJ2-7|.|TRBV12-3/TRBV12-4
CASSFWDRAYEQYF
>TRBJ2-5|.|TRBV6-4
CASSEGTGQETQYF
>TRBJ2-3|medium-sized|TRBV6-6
CASSWAVGTDTQYF
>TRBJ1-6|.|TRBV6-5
CASEYGTATSSYNSPLHF
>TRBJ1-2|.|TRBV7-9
CASSLANSRAYGYTF
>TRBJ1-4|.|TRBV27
CASSLGDGKLFF
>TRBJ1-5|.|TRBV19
CASVRGLGQPQHF
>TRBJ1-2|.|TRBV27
CASSLSFTNYGYTF
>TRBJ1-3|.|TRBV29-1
CSAAQDAGNTIYF
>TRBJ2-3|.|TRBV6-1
CARSSWTSGGADTQYF
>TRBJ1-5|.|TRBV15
CATSSRGGGRANQPQHF
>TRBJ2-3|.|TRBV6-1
CASSEVDTQYF
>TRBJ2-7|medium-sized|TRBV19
CASSIGGHFMTYEQYF
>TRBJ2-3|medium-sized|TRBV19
CASSIGLAGGDTQYF
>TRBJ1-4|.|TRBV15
CATSREGRGAIFEKLFF
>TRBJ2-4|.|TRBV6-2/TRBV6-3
CASSLNAPMGGIQYF
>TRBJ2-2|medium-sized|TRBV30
CAWTSGGTGELFF
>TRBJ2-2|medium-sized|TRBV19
CASSIGSRATGELFF
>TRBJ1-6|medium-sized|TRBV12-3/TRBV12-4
CASSSRTGPSTLHF
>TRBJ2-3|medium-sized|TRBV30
CAWSVLDSTDTQYF
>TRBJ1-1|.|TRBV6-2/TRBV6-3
CASSYRDNTEAFF
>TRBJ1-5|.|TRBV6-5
CASSYSPGRDFYQPQHF
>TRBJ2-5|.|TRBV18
CASSPGGTQETQYF
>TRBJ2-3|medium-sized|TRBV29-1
CSVKRGGLTDTQYF
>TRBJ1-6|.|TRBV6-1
CASSDLGPKNSPLHF
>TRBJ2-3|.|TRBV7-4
CASSSPGTGRSGGWSDTQYF
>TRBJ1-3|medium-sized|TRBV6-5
CASSYLVGAGNTIYF
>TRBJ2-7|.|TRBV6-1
CASRFFPVRGASYEQYF
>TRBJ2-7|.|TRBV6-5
CASTTHGSGGAFEQYF
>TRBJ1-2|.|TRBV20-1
CSVGQGARGYTF
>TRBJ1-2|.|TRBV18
CASSPRSSYSYGYTF
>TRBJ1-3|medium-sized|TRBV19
CASRGPGTPYF
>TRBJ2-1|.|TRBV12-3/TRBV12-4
CASSLGTGASYNEQFF
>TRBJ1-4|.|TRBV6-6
CASSQNEKLFF
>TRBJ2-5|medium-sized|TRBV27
CASSPQGAWVTQYF
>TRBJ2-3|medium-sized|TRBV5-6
CASSTPWSDRTYTDTQYF
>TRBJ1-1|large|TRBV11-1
CASSLTTEAFF
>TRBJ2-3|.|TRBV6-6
CASRRGADTQYF
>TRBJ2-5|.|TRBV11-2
CASSPGLAGEIVETQYF